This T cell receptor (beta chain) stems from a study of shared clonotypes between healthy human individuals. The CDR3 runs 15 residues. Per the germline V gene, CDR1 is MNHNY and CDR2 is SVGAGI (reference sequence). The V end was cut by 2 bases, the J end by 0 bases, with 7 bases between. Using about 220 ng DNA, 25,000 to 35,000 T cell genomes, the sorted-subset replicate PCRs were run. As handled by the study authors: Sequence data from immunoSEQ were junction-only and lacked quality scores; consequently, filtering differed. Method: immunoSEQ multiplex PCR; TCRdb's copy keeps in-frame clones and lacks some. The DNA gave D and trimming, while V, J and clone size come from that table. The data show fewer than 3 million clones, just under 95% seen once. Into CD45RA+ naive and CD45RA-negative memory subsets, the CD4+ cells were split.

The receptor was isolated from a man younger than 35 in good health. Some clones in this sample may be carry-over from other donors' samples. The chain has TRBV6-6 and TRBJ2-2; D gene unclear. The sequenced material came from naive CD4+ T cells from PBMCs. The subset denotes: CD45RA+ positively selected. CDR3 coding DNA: TGTGCCAGCAGTTACCAGACTGCGAACACCGGGGAGCTGTTTTTT. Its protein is CASSYQTANTGELFF.